This T cell receptor beta chain came from a study of T cell repertoires in cytomegalovirus infection (dated by TCRdb to between 2018 and 2021). Background for the entire study: Donor HLA type was relevant to the analysis, as public TCR beta signatures indicated carriage of CMV infection together with the matching HLA type. Beyond this particular receptor, the publication reports: Cumulative frequency of public TCR beta family members discriminated carriers of CMV infection plus the relevant HLA type in this cohort and an independent roughly 320-donor cohort. The ex vivo response was dominated by HLA-C-restricted CMV-specific TCR beta clonotypes, and the single most frequent clonotype in two of eight donors was supplied by these HLA-C-restricted clonotypes.

Spanning cysteine to phenylalanine, the CDR3 consists of 15 amino acids. This entry keeps only the CDR3 DNA: 45 bases, framed from base 1. The germline V end is reduced by 10 bases and the J end by 3 bases; junction bases left unmatched: 13. The CDR1 and CDR2 encoded by the germline V gene are MNHNS and SASEGT. Sequencing took place on an Illumina HiSeq 1500. TCRdb reran the public reads through fastp at Q25 and MiXCR, keeping productive beta chains. CDR3 protein duplicates are merged, each entry listing the most common genes and DNA. Recorded for this sample are about 490,000 distinct CDR3 sequences; 11% of them occurred a single time. Together, the top ten hold roughly 10% of the sample. This clonotype was observed many times. Its recognized antigen is unknown. Base qualities are missing; no much larger clone stands one base away.

This chain joins TRBV6-1 to TRBJ1-2, and 8 junctional nucleotides match TRBD1. Sequenced input: PBMCs. This TCR derives from a human donor in good health (CMV status not recorded). Some clones in this sample may be carry-over from other donors' samples. The DNA is TGTGCCACTCCCGAGACAGGGGTTAGGCACTATGGCTACACCTTC. Its translation is CATPETGVRHYGYTF.